This T cell receptor (beta chain) was profiled in a study of T cells in Graves' hyperthyroidism and ophthalmopathy. General study points: Most expanded thyroid clonotypes above 0.001 recurred in blood.

Diagnoses were established using clinical symptoms, serum thyroxine and TRAb, thyroid ultrasound and orbital computed tomography. Germline V CDR1 and CDR2: SGHRS, YFSETQ. The CDR3 covers 14 residues. The V segment lost 2 bases and the J segment 8 bases; nucleotides outside the gene matches: 7. This clonotype has ten or more counts. What it binds is unknown. What was amplified from RNA transcripts were TCR beta CDR3 regions. TCR CDR3 underwent first-round RT-PCR with the HTBI primer set. TCRdb reprocessed the multiplex PCR reads via MiXCR and lists one record per CDR3 protein. The table lists about 300,000 distinct CDR3 sequences, 13% of them singletons, with 7% to 8.5% in the top ten.

Source material: blood. This clonotype originated in a woman under 40 with Graves' hyperthyroidism that later progressed to Graves' ophthalmopathy. The J gene is TRBJ2-4, the V gene TRBV5-1, with TRBD2 identical over 7 bases. CDR3 DNA: TGCGCCAGCAGCTTAGCGGGATCCGGGGACATTCAGTACTTC. It encodes CASSLAGSGDIQYF.